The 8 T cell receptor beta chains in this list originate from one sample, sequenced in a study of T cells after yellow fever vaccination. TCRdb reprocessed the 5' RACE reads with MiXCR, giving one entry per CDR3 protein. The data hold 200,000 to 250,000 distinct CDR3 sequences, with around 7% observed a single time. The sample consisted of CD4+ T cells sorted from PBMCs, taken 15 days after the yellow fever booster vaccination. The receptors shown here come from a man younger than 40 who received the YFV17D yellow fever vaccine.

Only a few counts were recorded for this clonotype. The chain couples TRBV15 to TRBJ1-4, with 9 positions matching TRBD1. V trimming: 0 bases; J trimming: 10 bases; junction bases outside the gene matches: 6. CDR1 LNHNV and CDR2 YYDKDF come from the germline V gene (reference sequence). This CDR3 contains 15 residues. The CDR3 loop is CATSRDLGQGRKLFF. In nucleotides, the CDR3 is TGTGCCACCAGCAGAGATTTGGGACAGGGAAGAAAACTGTTTTTT.

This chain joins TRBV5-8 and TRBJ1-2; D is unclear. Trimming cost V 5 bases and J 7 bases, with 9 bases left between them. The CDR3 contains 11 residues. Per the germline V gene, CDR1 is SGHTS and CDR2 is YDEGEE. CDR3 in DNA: TGTGCCAGCAGGCAGGAAGTTGGCTACACCTTC. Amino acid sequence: CASRQEVGYTF.

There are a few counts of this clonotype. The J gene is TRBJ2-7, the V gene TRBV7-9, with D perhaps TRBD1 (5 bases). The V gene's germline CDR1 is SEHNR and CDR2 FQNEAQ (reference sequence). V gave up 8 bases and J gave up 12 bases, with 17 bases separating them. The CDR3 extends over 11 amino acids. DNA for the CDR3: TGTGCCAGCGAACTCGACAGTCGACCGTACTTC. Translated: CASELDSRPYF.

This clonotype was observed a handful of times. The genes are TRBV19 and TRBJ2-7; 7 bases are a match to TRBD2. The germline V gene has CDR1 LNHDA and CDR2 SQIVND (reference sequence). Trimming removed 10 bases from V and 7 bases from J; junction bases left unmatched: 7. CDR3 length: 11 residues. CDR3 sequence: CATGTTMEQYF. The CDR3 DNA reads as TGTGCCACCGGGACTACCATGGAGCAGTACTTC.

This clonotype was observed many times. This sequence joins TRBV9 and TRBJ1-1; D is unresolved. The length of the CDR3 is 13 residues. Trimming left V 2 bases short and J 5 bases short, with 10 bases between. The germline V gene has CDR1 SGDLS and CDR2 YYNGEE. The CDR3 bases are TGTGCCAGCAGCGTTACAGTAGGTACTGAAGCTTTCTTT. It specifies CASSVTVGTEAFF.

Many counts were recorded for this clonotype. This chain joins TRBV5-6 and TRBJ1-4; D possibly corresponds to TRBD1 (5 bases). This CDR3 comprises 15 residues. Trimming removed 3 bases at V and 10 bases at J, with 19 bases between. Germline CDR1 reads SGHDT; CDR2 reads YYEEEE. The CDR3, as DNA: TGTGCCAGCAGCTCTGGAGGGGAAGAGGTTACAAAACTGTTTTTT. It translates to CASSSGGEEVTKLFF.

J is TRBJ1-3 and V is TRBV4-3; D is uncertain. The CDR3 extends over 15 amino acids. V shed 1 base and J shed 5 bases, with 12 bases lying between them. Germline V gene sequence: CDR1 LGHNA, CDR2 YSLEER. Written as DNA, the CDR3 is TGCGCCAGCAGCCAAGCCCGGGGAGGGAGAAACACCATATATTTT. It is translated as CASSQARGGRNTIYF.

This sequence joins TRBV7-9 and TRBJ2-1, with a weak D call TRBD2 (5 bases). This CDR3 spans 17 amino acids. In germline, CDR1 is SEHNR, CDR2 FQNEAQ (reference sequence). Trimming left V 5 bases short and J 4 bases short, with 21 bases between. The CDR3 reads CASSLTPYLGDYNEQFF. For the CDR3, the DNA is TGTGCCAGCAGCCTAACGCCCTATTTGGGAGATTACAATGAGCAGTTCTTC. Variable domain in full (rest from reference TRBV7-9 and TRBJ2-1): DTGVSQNPRHKITKRGQNVTFRCDPISEHNRLYWYRQTLGQGPEFLTYFQNEAQLEKSRLLSDRFSAERPKGSFSTLEIQRTEQGDSAMYLCASSLTPYLGDYNEQFFGPGTRLTVL.